This T cell receptor beta chain was documented in a study of blood T cell repertoires in COVID-19. The wider study: COVID-19 samples from acute and convalescent phases originated in the United States, Italy and Spain. PBMCs, B-cell-depleted T cells, or T cells were the source of the cDNA or gDNA that made up the material.

Trimming took 2 bases from V and 5 from J, leaving 13 bases between them. CDR1 and CDR2 from the germline V gene are MNHEY and SMNVEV (reference sequence). The CDR3 is 15 amino acids. Authors' methods: Cell counts per sample came from amplifying reference gene primers. The protocol was immunoSEQ multiplex PCR, while the TCRdb copy is restricted to in-frame clones and leaves out a portion. The V and J calls and the clone size are those of that table, but D and trimming were determined from the DNA. This table has approximately 300,000 clones, about 84% appearing once. This rearrangement joins TRBV27 to TRBJ1-5, with D perhaps TRBD1 (5 bases). This clonotype was obtained from a woman between 45 and 65 years old with acute or convalescent COVID-19. Sequenced input: peripheral blood. This CDR3 reads CASSLGRASDQPQHF. As DNA, the CDR3 is TGTGCCAGCAGTTTAGGCAGGGCAAGTGATCAGCCCCAGCATTTT.